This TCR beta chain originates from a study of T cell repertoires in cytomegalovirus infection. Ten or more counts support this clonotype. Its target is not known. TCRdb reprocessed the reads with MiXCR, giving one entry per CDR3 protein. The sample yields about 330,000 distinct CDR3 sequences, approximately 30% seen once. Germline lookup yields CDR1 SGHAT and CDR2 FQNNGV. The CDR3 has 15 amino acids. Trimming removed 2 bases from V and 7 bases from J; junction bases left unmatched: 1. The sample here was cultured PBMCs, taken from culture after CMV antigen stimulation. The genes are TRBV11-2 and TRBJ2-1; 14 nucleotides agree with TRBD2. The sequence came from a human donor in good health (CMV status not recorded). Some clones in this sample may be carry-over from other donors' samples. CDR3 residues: CASSLRTSGRNEQFF. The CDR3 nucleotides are TGTGCCAGCAGCTTACGGACTAGCGGGAGGAATGAGCAGTTCTTC.